The entry below describes one TCR beta chain. Antigen unknown. Pooling covered second doses at about 4 or about 12 weeks. The sample is drawn from a study of T cell responses to AZD1222 COVID-19 vaccine. Whole-study results and caveats: Possibly, clonal diversity was underestimated; donors were largely white British and included more females.

Using immunoSEQ multiplex PCR, the repertoire was profiled, and TCRdb retains in-frame clones only, with some absent. The data show approximately 50,000 clones, with around nine tenths seen just once and roughly 7.2% held by the top ten. CDR1 and CDR2 (germline): SGHTA, FQGNSA. V gave up 5 bases and J gave up 7 bases, with 12 bases separating them. This CDR3 contains 13 residues. Sequences were derived from peripheral blood, sampled 28 days after the second AZD1222 dose. The chain carries TRBV7-2 and TRBJ1-3; the D gene is possibly TRBD1 (6 bases). This receptor was taken from an adult who received the AZD1222 COVID-19 vaccine. CDR3 protein: CASSVDRRNTIYF. CDR3 coding DNA: TGTGCCAGCAGCGTAGACAGGCGGAACACCATATATTTT.